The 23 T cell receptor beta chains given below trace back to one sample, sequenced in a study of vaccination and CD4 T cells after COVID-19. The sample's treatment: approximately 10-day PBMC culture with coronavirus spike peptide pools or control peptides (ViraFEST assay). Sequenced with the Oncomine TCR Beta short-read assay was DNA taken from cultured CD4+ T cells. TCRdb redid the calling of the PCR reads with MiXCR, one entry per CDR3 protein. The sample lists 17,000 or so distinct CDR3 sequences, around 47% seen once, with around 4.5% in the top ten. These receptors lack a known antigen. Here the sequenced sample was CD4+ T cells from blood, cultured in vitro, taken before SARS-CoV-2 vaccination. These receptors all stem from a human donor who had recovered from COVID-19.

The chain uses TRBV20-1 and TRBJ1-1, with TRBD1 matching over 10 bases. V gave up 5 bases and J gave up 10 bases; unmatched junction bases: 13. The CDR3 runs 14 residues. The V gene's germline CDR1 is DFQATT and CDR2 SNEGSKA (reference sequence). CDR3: CSAWDLGQGPGAFF. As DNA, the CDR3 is TGCAGTGCTTGGGATTTGGGACAGGGGCCAGGAGCTTTCTTT.

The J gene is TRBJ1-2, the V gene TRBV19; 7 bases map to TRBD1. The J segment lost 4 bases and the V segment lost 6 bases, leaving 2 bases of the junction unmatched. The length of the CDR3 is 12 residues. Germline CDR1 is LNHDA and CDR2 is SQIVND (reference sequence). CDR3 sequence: CASSRQGYGYTF. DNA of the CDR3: TGTGCCAGTAGCCGACAGGGCTATGGCTACACCTTC.

The CDR3 loop reads CASGPLSGRAYEQYF. The DNA for the CDR3 is TGTGCCAGTGGTCCCCTCTCGGGGAGGGCCTACGAGCAGTACTTC. The chain is built from TRBV19 and TRBJ2-7; TRBD2 aligns across 7 bases. V trimming: 8 bases; J trimming: 2 bases; junction bases outside the gene matches: 12. Germline loops: CDR1 LNHDA, CDR2 SQIVND (reference sequence). CDR3 length: 15 amino acids. The full variable domain, with the rest looked up from reference TRBV19 and TRBJ2-7, is DGGITQSPKYLFRKEGQNVTLSCEQNLNHDAMYWYRQDPGQGLRLIYYSQIVNDFQKGDIAEGYSVSREKKESFPLTVTSAQKNPTAFYLCASGPLSGRAYEQYFGPGTRLTVT.

CDR3 coding DNA: TGTGCCAGCAGCTTGATACCGGGGCAGGGGGACAACACCTTC. The encoded protein is CASSLIPGQGDNTF. The V call is TRBV11-3, the J call TRBJ1-2; 7 bases line up with TRBD1. Trimming took 3 bases from V and 12 from J; bases not matched to a gene: 13. Germline assignment: CDR1 SGHNT and CDR2 YENEEA. This CDR3 is 14 amino acids long.

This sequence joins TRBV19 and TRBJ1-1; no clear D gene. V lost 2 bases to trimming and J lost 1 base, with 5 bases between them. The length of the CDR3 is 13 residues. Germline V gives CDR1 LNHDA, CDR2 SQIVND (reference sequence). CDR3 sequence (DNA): TGTGCCAGTAGTATACCGCAGAACACTGAAGCTTTCTTT. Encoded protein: CASSIPQNTEAFF.

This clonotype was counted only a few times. The CDR3: CAISESTSTGAGTEAFF. The CDR3 DNA reads TGTGCCATCAGTGAGTCGACTTCTACGGGGGCTGGGACTGAAGCTTTCTTT. The chain recombines TRBV10-3 with TRBJ1-1; maybe TRBD1 (6 bases). CDR3 size: 17 residues. Per the germline V gene, CDR1 is ENHRY and CDR2 is SYGVKD. V lost 0 bases to trimming and J lost 5 bases, with 19 bases between them.

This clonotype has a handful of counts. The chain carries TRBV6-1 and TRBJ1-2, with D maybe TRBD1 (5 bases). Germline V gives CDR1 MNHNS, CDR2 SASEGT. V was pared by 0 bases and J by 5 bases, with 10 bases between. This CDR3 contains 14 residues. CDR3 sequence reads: CASSEAGDPYGYTF. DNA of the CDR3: TGTGCCAGCAGTGAAGCCGGGGACCCATATGGCTACACCTTC.

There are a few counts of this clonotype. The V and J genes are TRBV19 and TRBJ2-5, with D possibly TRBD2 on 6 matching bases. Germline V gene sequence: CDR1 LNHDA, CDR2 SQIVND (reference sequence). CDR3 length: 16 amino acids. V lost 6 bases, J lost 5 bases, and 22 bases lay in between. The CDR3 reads CASRREGTSGSETQYF. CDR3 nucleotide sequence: TGTGCCAGTAGACGCGAGGGAACCTCCGGGAGTGAGACCCAGTACTTC.

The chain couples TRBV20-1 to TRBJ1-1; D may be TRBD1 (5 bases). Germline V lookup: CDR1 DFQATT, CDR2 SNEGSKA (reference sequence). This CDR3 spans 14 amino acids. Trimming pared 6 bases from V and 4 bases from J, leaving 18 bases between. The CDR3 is CSAKYRIGSTEAFF. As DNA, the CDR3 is TGCAGTGCAAAGTACAGGATCGGGAGCACTGAAGCTTTCTTT.

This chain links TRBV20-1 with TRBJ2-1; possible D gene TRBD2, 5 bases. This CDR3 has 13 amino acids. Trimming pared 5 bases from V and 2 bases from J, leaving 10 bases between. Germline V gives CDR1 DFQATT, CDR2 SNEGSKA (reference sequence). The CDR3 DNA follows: TGCAGTGCTCCCTGGGGAGCCTACAATGAGCAGTTCTTC. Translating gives CSAPWGAYNEQFF.

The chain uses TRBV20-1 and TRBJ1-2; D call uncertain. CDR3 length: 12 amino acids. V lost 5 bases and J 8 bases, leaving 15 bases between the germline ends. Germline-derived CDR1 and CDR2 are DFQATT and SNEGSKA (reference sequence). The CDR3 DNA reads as TGCAGTGCTCGAGGAGAGCCCAGGGGCTACACCTTC. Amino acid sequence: CSARGEPRGYTF.

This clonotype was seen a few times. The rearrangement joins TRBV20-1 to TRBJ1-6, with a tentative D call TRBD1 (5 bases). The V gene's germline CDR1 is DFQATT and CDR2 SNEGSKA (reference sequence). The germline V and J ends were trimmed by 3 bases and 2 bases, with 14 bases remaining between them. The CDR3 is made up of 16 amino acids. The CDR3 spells CSARQDILPYNSPLHF. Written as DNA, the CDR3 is TGCAGTGCTAGGCAGGACATTCTCCCCTATAATTCACCCCTCCACTTT.

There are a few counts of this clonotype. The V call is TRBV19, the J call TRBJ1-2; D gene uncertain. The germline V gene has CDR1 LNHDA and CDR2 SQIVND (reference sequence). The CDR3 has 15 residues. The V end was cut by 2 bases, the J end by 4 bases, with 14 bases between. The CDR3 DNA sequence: TGTGCCAGTAGTATACTTGGCAACTCACTCTATGGCTACACCTTC. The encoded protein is CASSILGNSLYGYTF. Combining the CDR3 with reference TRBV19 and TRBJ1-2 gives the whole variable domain DGGITQSPKYLFRKEGQNVTLSCEQNLNHDAMYWYRQDPGQGLRLIYYSQIVNDFQKGDIAEGYSVSREKKESFPLTVTSAQKNPTAFYLCASSILGNSLYGYTFGSGTRLTVV.

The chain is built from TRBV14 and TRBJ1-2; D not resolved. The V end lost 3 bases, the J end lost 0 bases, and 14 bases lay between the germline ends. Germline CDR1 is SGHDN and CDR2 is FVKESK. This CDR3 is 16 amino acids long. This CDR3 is CASSQAMTRANYGYTF. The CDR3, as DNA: TGTGCCAGCAGCCAGGCCATGACTCGCGCTAACTATGGCTACACCTTC.

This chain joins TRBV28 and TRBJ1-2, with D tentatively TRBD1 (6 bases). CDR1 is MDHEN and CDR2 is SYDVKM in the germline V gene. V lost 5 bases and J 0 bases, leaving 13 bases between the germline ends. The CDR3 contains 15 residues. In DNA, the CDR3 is TGTGCCAGCAGTCGTCGGGACAAATCTAACTATGGCTACACCTTC. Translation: CASSRRDKSNYGYTF.

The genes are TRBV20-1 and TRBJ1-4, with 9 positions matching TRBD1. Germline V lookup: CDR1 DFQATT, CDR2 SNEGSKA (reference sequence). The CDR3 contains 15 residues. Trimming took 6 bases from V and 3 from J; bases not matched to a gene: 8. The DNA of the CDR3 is TGCAGTGCCAGGGAGACAGGGGGACCTAATGAAAAACTGTTTTTT. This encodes CSARETGGPNEKLFF.

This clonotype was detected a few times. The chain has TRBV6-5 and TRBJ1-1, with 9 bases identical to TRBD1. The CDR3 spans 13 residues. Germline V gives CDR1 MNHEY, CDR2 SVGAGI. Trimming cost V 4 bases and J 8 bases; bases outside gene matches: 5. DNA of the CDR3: TGTGCCAGCAGTTTTGACAGGGGGTCCGAAGCTTTCTTT. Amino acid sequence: CASSFDRGSEAFF.

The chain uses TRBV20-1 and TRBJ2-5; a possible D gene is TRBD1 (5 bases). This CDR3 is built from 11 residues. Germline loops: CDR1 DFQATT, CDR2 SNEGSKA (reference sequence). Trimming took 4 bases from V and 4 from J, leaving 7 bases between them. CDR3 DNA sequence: TGCAGTGCTAACAGGCGAGAGACCCAGTACTTC. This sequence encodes CSANRRETQYF.

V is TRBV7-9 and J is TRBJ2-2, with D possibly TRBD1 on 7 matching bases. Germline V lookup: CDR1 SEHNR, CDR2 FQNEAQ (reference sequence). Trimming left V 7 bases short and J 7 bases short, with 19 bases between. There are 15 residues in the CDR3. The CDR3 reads CASITGASEGGELFF. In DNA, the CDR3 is TGTGCCAGCATCACAGGGGCTAGCGAGGGCGGGGAGCTGTTTTTT.

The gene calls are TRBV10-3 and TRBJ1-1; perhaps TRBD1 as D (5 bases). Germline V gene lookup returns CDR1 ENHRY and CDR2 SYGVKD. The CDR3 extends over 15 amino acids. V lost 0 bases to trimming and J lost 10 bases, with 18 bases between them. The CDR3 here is CAISESSRPTEGAFF. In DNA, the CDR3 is TGTGCCATCAGTGAGTCCAGCAGACCGACAGAGGGAGCTTTCTTT.

CDR3 DNA sequence: TGCAGTGCTAGCAAGGGTTCTAATGCCCAAGAGACCCAGTACTTC. Amino acid sequence: CSASKGSNAQETQYF. The V call is TRBV20-1, the J call TRBJ2-5; D unclear. Germline V gene lookup returns CDR1 DFQATT and CDR2 SNEGSKA (reference sequence). V was clipped by 3 bases and J by 1 base, with 15 bases between them. This CDR3 has 15 residues.

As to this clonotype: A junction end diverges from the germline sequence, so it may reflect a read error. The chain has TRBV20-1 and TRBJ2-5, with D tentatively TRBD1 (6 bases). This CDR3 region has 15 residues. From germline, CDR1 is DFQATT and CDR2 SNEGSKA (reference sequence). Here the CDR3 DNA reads TGCAGTGCTAGAGGTGTCAGGGGTAACCAAGAGACCCAGCACTTC. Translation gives CSARGVRGNQETQHF.

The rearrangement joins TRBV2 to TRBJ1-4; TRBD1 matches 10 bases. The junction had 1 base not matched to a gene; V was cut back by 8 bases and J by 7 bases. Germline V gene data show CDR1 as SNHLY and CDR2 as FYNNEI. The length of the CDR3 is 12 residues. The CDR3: CASRTGGEKLFF. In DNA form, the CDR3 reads TGTGCCAGCCGGACAGGGGGTGAAAAACTGTTTTTT.